This TCR beta chain comes out of a study of blood T cell repertoires in COVID-19. Study-level information: PBMCs, B-cell-depleted T cells, or T cells were the source of the cDNA or gDNA that made up the material.

In the original analysis: How many nucleated cells were present was estimated from reference gene primer amplification. Clones were read by immunoSEQ multiplex PCR, and TCRdb kept only the in-frame ones, dropping some. V, J and clone size are those of that table, while D and trimming were read from the DNA. The sample includes 90,000 to 120,000 clones, less than 90% of them seen just once. Sequencing used peripheral blood. The origin of this receptor is a human donor in a cohort sampled during active COVID-19.

CDR3: CASTLAGNNSPLHF. The CDR3 nucleotides are TGTGCCAGCACCCTGGCAGGGAACAATTCACCCCTCCACTTT. The chain carries TRBV2 and TRBJ1-6; D is possibly TRBD1 (5 bases). This CDR3 is built from 14 residues. Germline V lookup: CDR1 SNHLY, CDR2 FYNNEI. V was pared by 7 bases and J by 7 bases, with 14 bases between.